These 3 T cell receptor beta chains came from one sample sequenced in a study of blood T cell repertoires in COVID-19. Using immunoSEQ multiplex PCR, the repertoire was profiled, and TCRdb retains in-frame clones only, with some absent. The repertoire holds over 150,000 clones, with over 70% as singletons. The sequencing input was peripheral blood. The receptors derive from a woman between 40 and 50 years old with COVID-19, enrolled during active disease.

J is TRBJ1-1 and V is TRBV29-1, with 7 bases fitting TRBD1. V lost 4 bases to trimming and J lost 1 base; unmatched junction nucleotides: 15. The CDR3 is 17 amino acids. The germline CDR1 and CDR2 sequences are SQVTM and ANQGSEA. DNA of the CDR3: TGCAGCGTTGGGAGGGGGCGAAGAAGATTGAGGAACACTGAAGCTTTCTTT. Protein product: CSVGRGRRRLRNTEAFF.

The chain carries TRBV10-1 and TRBJ2-5, with 8 bases identical to TRBD2. This CDR3 region has 17 residues. The ends lost 2 bases at V and 3 bases at J; junction bases unmatched: 11. Germline assignment: CDR1 WNHNN and CDR2 SYGVQD (reference sequence). Here the CDR3 reads CASSEGTGGDAKETQYF. DNA of the CDR3: TGCGCCAGCAGTGAGGGGACGGGGGGGGACGCGAAAGAGACCCAGTACTTC.

The chain uses TRBV10-2 and TRBJ1-4; maybe TRBD1 (5 bases). V was pared by 6 bases and J by 8 bases, with 13 bases between. The germline V gene encodes CDR1 WSHSY and CDR2 SAAADI. This CDR3 comprises 13 residues. The CDR3 is CASRAGTSEKLFF. The CDR3 nucleotides read TGCGCCAGCAGAGCAGGGACTAGCGAAAAACTGTTTTTT.